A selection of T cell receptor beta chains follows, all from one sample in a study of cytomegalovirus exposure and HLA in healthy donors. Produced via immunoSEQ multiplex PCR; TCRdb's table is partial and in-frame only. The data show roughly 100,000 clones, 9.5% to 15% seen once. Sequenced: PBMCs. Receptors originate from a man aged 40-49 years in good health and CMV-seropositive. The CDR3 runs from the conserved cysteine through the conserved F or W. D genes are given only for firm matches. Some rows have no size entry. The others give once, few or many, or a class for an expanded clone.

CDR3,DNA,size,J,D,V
CASSLVTSGRVETQYF,TGTGCCAGCAGCTTAGTAACTAGCGGGAGGGTAGAGACCCAGTACTTC,NA,TRBJ2-5,TRBD2,TRBV5-6
CASSLDLSGRANEQFF,TGTGCCAGCAGCTTGGACTTGAGCGGGAGGGCCAATGAGCAGTTCTTC,few,TRBJ2-1,TRBD2,TRBV5-4
CASSLMRPEGGAGTQYF,TGTGCCAGCAGCTTAATGCGGCCGGAAGGGGGCGCAGGGACCCAGTACTTC,few,TRBJ2-5,TRBD1,TRBV7-2
CASSQGTGASTQYF,TGCGCCAGCAGCCAAGGGACAGGGGCCTCGACCCAGTACTTC,NA,TRBJ2-5,TRBD1,TRBV4-3
CASSPEGFGTEAFF,TGCGCCAGCAGTCCAGAGGGTTTTGGCACTGAAGCTTTCTTT,few,TRBJ1-1,NA,TRBV10-1
CASSPLAEAFF,TGTGCCAGCAGTCCCCTAGCTGAAGCTTTCTTT,NA,TRBJ1-1,NA,TRBV6-6
CASSEFGLDVWETQYF,TGTGCCAGCAGTGAATTCGGACTAGACGTTTGGGAGACCCAGTACTTC,few,TRBJ2-5,TRBD2,TRBV25-1
CASSLLQGSGYTF,TGTGCCAGCAGTTTATTGCAGGGGAGCGGCTACACCTTC,NA,TRBJ1-2,NA,TRBV28
CAWETGGNREQYF,TGTGCCTGGGAAACAGGGGGAAATAGGGAGCAGTACTTC,NA,TRBJ2-7,TRBD1,TRBV30
CASSVVASGSNEQFF,TGTGCCAGCAGCGTAGTGGCTAGCGGGAGCAATGAGCAGTTCTTC,NA,TRBJ2-1,TRBD2,TRBV9
CSVSGTGSYNEQFF,TGCAGCGTCTCCGGGACAGGGTCCTACAATGAGCAGTTCTTC,few,TRBJ2-1,TRBD1,TRBV29-1
CASSLLAGEETQYF,TGTGCCAGCAGCTTACTAGCAGGGGAAGAGACCCAGTACTTC,few,TRBJ2-5,NA,TRBV7-9
CSVDQTGGGETQYF,TGCAGCGTAGACCAGACAGGAGGCGGGGAGACCCAGTACTTC,NA,TRBJ2-5,NA,TRBV29-1
CASSPLAAQVIQYF,TGTGCCAGCAGCCCACTAGCGGCCCAGGTCATTCAGTACTTC,few,TRBJ2-4,TRBD2,TRBV2
CASYTGQRGDEKLFF,TGTGCCAGCTACACCGGACAGCGGGGGGATGAAAAACTGTTTTTT,few,TRBJ1-4,NA,TRBV6-1
CASSPMGQVLGYTF,TGTGCCAGTAGCCCTATGGGACAAGTTCTGGGCTACACCTTC,few,TRBJ1-2,NA,TRBV19
CSVKGSYNEQFF,TGCAGCGTTAAGGGGTCCTACAATGAGCAGTTCTTC,NA,TRBJ2-1,NA,TRBV29-1
CASSLGLVAEAYEQYF,TGTGCCAGCAGCTTAGGTTTAGTAGCGGAGGCCTACGAGCAGTACTTC,few,TRBJ2-7,NA,TRBV7-2
CAWRKGVSEQFF,TGTGCCTGGAGGAAAGGGGTCAGTGAGCAGTTCTTC,NA,TRBJ2-1,NA,TRBV30
CASGLSGVTEAFF,TGTGCTAGTGGTTTGTCAGGGGTCACTGAAGCTTTCTTT,few,TRBJ1-1,NA,TRBV12-5
CASGSGQRDQPQHF,TGTGCCAGCGGGTCGGGACAGAGGGATCAGCCCCAGCATTTT,few,TRBJ1-5,TRBD1,TRBV28
CASSPSGTTGELFF,TGCGCCAGCAGCCCTAGCGGGACTACCGGGGAGCTGTTTTTT,NA,TRBJ2-2,TRBD2,TRBV5-1
CASSLASGATDTQYF,TGTGCCAGCAGCTTAGCTAGCGGGGCCACAGATACGCAGTATTTT,few,TRBJ2-3,TRBD2,TRBV7-3
CASSLYRGVRNTEAFF,TGCGCCAGCAGCTTGTACAGGGGAGTTAGGAACACTGAAGCTTTCTTT,NA,TRBJ1-1,TRBD1,TRBV5-1
CASSEATGYNEQFF,TGTGCCAGCAGTGAGGCGACAGGCTACAATGAGCAGTTCTTC,NA,TRBJ2-1,NA,TRBV28
CASSRRADYNEQFF,TGTGCCAGCAGTCGGAGGGCCGACTACAATGAGCAGTTCTTC,few,TRBJ2-1,NA,TRBV6-5
CSVEDPTKRAGELFF,TGCAGCGTTGAAGATCCCACTAAGAGGGCCGGGGAGCTGTTTTTT,few,TRBJ2-2,NA,TRBV29-1
CASSPSRAGNTEAFF,TGTGCCAGCTCACCGAGTCGAGCGGGGAACACTGAAGCTTTCTTT,NA,TRBJ1-1,NA,TRBV18
CASSSFLRREAYEQYF,TGTGCCAGTAGCTCATTTTTGCGGCGGGAGGCCTACGAGCAGTACTTC,NA,TRBJ2-7,TRBD2,TRBV19
CASSQGGTESNEQFF,TGTGCCAGCAGCCAAGGAGGGACAGAGAGTAATGAGCAGTTCTTC,NA,TRBJ2-1,TRBD1,TRBV4-2
CSHGGEQYF,TGCAGCCACGGGGGCGAGCAGTACTTC,NA,TRBJ2-7,NA,TRBV20-1
CASSTGSGTGVGTDTQYF,TGTGCCAGCAGCACGGGTAGCGGGACGGGCGTAGGCACAGATACGCAGTATTTT,NA,TRBJ2-3,TRBD2,TRBV7-3
CASSPELAHSSYNEQFF,TGTGCCAGTAGTCCTGAACTAGCGCACAGCTCCTACAATGAGCAGTTCTTC,few,TRBJ2-1,TRBD2,TRBV19
CASSPAGGGVSGELFF,TGTGCCAGCTCACCGGCGGGCGGAGGTGTTTCCGGGGAGCTGTTTTTT,many,TRBJ2-2,NA,TRBV18
CASSRELIREPYGYTF,TGTGCCAGCAGCCGCGAGCTGATCAGGGAACCCTATGGCTACACCTTC,NA,TRBJ1-2,NA,TRBV7-2
CASSKVGGPNYGYTF,TGTGCCAGCAGTAAAGTAGGGGGCCCTAACTATGGCTACACCTTC,few,TRBJ1-2,TRBD1,TRBV5-8
CSVTGSGANVLTF,TGCAGCGTGACAGGGTCTGGGGCCAACGTCCTGACTTTC,few,TRBJ2-6,TRBD1,TRBV29-1
CASSNSAGTGGPGNQPQHF,TGTGCCAGTAGTAATTCCGCCGGGACAGGGGGCCCTGGCAATCAGCCCCAGCATTTT,few,TRBJ1-5,TRBD1,TRBV19
CATSRSPQGPETQYF,TGTGCCACCAGCAGATCTCCCCAGGGGCCAGAGACCCAGTACTTC,once,TRBJ2-5,NA,TRBV15
CASSFQSESGTEAFF,TGTGCCAGCAGTTTCCAATCTGAGTCGGGCACTGAAGCTTTCTTT,NA,TRBJ1-1,NA,TRBV6-5
CASSLVRGIRYEQYF,TGTGCCAGCAGTTTAGTCCGAGGCATCCGCTACGAGCAGTACTTC,NA,TRBJ2-7,NA,TRBV28
CSVDRGPSNTGELFF,TGCAGCGTTGACAGGGGGCCATCGAACACCGGGGAGCTGTTTTTT,NA,TRBJ2-2,TRBD1,TRBV29-1
CASSLGLAGVNEQFF,TGTGCCAGCAGCTTGGGACTAGCGGGAGTGAATGAGCAGTTCTTC,few,TRBJ2-1,TRBD2,TRBV7-7
CASSFLGPPSGTDTQYF,TGTGCCAGCAGCTTCCTAGGCCCCCCAAGCGGGACAGATACGCAGTATTTT,NA,TRBJ2-3,NA,TRBV7-9
CASRPGGTSGYEQYF,TGCGCCAGCAGGCCCGGGGGGACTAGCGGCTACGAGCAGTACTTC,few,TRBJ2-7,TRBD2,TRBV5-1
CASSSLAGRSDTQYF,TGTGCCAGCAGTTCTCTAGCGGGAAGATCAGATACGCAGTATTTT,NA,TRBJ2-3,TRBD2,TRBV27
CASSIRVAGDEQFF,TGTGCCAGTAGTATACGGGTAGCGGGAGATGAGCAGTTCTTC,NA,TRBJ2-1,TRBD2,TRBV19
CASRLRQGHTQYF,TGTGCCAGCAGACTACGGCAGGGGCATACGCAGTATTTT,NA,TRBJ2-3,NA,TRBV6-5
CAWSQQGAGGYTF,TGTGCCTGGAGCCAACAGGGGGCCGGTGGCTACACCTTC,NA,TRBJ1-2,TRBD1,TRBV30
CASSTGLAGDEQYF,TGTGCCAGCAGCACGGGACTAGCGGGAGACGAGCAGTACTTC,NA,TRBJ2-7,TRBD2,TRBV7-9